This TCR beta chain came from a study of CD8+CD57+ T cells in acquired aplastic anemia. Turning to the study itself: Sorted cells (CD4+ and CD8+) yielded DNA amounts that averaged about 3.4 ug.

This clonotype was seen more than once but under ten times. Its antigen is unknown. Overall study results and limits: Between patients and controls, CD8+ Simpson's diversity did not vary significantly.

Patients selected for sequencing had displayed CD8+CD57+ cell expansion by flow cytometry. In all patients, the disease was severe acquired aplastic anemia. The germline V gene has CDR1 DFQATT and CDR2 SNEGSKA (reference sequence). This CDR3 contains 10 residues. The ends were cut back, 5 bases at V and 2 bases at J, with 3 bases in the middle. Profiling of TCR beta VDJ combinations and CDR3 sequences used genomic DNA as template. TCRdb reprocessed the reads with MiXCR, giving one entry per CDR3 protein. The sample holds just over 450,000 distinct CDR3 sequences, more than 25% seen once. The TCR sequence derives from a human donor with aplastic anemia. Sequencing was carried out using sorted CD4+, CD8+, or CD8+CD57+ T cells (not recorded which) from PBMCs. This chain uses TRBV20-1 with TRBJ2-5, with D unresolved. The CDR3 protein is CSALQETQYF. The DNA for the CDR3 is TGCAGTGCTTTGCAAGAGACCCAGTACTTC.